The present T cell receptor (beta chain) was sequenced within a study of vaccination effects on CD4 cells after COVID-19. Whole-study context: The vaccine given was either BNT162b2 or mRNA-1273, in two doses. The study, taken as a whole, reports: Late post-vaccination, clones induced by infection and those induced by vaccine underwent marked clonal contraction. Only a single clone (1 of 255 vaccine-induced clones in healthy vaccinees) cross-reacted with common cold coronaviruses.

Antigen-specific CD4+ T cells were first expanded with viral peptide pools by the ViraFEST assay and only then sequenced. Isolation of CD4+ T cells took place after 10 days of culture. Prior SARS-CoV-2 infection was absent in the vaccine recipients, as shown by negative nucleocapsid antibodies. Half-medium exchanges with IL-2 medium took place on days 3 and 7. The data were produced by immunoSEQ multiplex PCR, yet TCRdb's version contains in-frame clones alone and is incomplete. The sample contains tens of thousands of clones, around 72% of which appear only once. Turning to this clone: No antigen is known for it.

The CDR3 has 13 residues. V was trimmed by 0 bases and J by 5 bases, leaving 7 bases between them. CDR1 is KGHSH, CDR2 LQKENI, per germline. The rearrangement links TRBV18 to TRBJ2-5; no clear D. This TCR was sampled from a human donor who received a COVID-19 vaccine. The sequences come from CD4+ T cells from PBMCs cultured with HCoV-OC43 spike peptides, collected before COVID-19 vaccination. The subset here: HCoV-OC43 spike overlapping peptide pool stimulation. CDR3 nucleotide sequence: TGTGCCAGCTCACCACCGACCCTCGAGACCCAGTACTTC. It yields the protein CASSPPTLETQYF.